Shown below are 30 T cell receptor beta chains from a single sample sequenced in a study of cytomegalovirus exposure and HLA in healthy donors. Primers: 60 Vbeta forward and 13 Jbeta reverse. Generated by immunoSEQ multiplex PCR, the TCRdb table keeps only in-frame clones and is missing some. The sample has just under 70,000 clones, approximately 75% seen once; the top ten hold around 7%. Material: PBMCs. Receptor source: a human donor in good health.

This chain uses TRBV10-1 with TRBJ2-3; D might be TRBD2 (6 bases). V was pared by 2 bases and J by 4 bases, with 22 bases between. CDR1 and CDR2 (germline): WNHNN, SYGVQD (reference sequence). The CDR3 is 18 residues long. CDR3 nucleotide sequence: TGCGCCAGCAGTGAGACACCGGGACTCCCTTCGGGCCCAGATACGCAGTATTTT. This encodes CASSETPGLPSGPDTQYF.

This sequence joins TRBV19 and TRBJ1-6; 7 bases are shared with TRBD1. The germline gives CDR1 LNHDA, CDR2 SQIVND (reference sequence). Trimming removed 4 bases from V and 7 bases from J; junction bases left unmatched: 13. The CDR3 runs 17 residues. The CDR3 loop is CASSTNLVDRVNSPLHF. CDR3 DNA sequence: TGTGCCAGTAGTACAAATCTAGTCGACAGGGTCAATTCACCCCTCCACTTT.

V is TRBV2 and J is TRBJ2-1; a possible D gene is TRBD2 (5 bases). The germline gives CDR1 SNHLY, CDR2 FYNNEI. The V end was cut by 6 bases, the J end by 1 base, with 13 bases between. The length of the CDR3 is 15 residues. The CDR3 nucleotides read TGTGCCAGCAGGGAAACTAGTTCTTCCTACAATGAGCAGTTCTTC. Its protein product is CASRETSSSYNEQFF.

The chain has TRBV19 and TRBJ1-6; D is perhaps TRBD1 (5 bases). Germline loops: CDR1 LNHDA, CDR2 SQIVND (reference sequence). The CDR3 has 14 residues. V lost 4 bases and J 6 bases, leaving 10 bases between the germline ends. The CDR3 loop reads CASSTGNSNSPLHF. In DNA form, the CDR3 reads TGTGCCAGTAGTACAGGGAATAGTAATTCACCCCTCCACTTT. Full variable domain (outside the CDR3, taken from reference TRBV19 and TRBJ1-6): DGGITQSPKYLFRKEGQNVTLSCEQNLNHDAMYWYRQDPGQGLRLIYYSQIVNDFQKGDIAEGYSVSREKKESFPLTVTSAQKNPTAFYLCASSTGNSNSPLHFGNGTRLTVT.

This clone was counted a few times. The chain recombines TRBV29-1 with TRBJ2-5, with TRBD1 matching over 9 bases. The V segment lost 3 bases and the J segment 1 base; nucleotides outside the gene matches: 12. Germline CDR1 SQVTM, CDR2 ANQGSEA. This CDR3 region has 17 residues. The CDR3: CSVEFLGTGTVQETQYF. In nucleotides, the CDR3 is TGCAGCGTTGAGTTCCTTGGGACAGGGACGGTCCAAGAGACCCAGTACTTC.

The chain combines TRBV14 with TRBJ1-4, with D perhaps matching TRBD1 (5 bases). The germline V gene encodes CDR1 SGHDN and CDR2 FVKESK. This CDR3 has 16 amino acids. V was shortened by 0 bases and J by 8 bases, with 16 bases between the two germline ends. The CDR3 region is CASSQDRQGWREKLFF. DNA for the CDR3: TGTGCCAGCAGCCAAGATAGGCAGGGATGGCGGGAAAAACTGTTTTTT. The full variable domain, rest sourced from reference TRBV14 and TRBJ1-4, is EAGVTQFPSHSVIEKGQTVTLRCDPISGHDNLYWYRRVMGKEIKFLLHFVKESKQDESGMPNNRFLAERTGGTYSTLKVQPAELEDSGVYFCASSQDRQGWREKLFFGSGTQLSVL.

The chain joins TRBV19 to TRBJ2-1, with 9 positions matching TRBD2. CDR1 is LNHDA, CDR2 SQIVND, per germline (reference sequence). This CDR3 comprises 13 residues. The junction had 5 bases not matched to a gene; V was cut back by 5 bases and J by 9 bases. Here the CDR3 reads CASSRSGGGEQFF. DNA for the CDR3: TGTGCCAGTAGTCGTAGCGGGGGCGGTGAGCAGTTCTTC. Combining the CDR3 with reference TRBV19 and TRBJ2-1 gives the whole variable domain DGGITQSPKYLFRKEGQNVTLSCEQNLNHDAMYWYRQDPGQGLRLIYYSQIVNDFQKGDIAEGYSVSREKKESFPLTVTSAQKNPTAFYLCASSRSGGGEQFFGPGTRLTVL.

The chain carries TRBV5-4 and TRBJ2-1; TRBD1 might be the D (5 bases). Germline assignment: CDR1 SGHNT and CDR2 YYREEE (reference sequence). Trimming pared 4 bases from V and 5 bases from J, leaving 19 bases between. This CDR3 spans 16 amino acids. The DNA of the CDR3 is TGTGCCAGCAGCAAACACCGAACAGGACAAGACAATGAGCAGTTCTTC. This translates into CASSKHRTGQDNEQFF. Looking up the rest from reference TRBV5-4 and TRBJ2-1 gives the full variable domain: ETGVTQSPTHLIKTRGQQVTLRCSSQSGHNTVSWYQQALGQGPQFIFQYYREEENGRGNFPPRFSGLQFPNYSSELNVNALELDDSALYLCASSKHRTGQDNEQFFGPGTRLTVL.

This clone was seen once. The rearrangement uses TRBV4-2 and TRBJ1-6, with 9 nucleotides matching TRBD1. The CDR3 loop spans 18 amino acids. Germline V CDR1 and CDR2: LGHNA, YNFKEQ. V shed 4 bases and J 0 bases; nucleotides not matched to a gene: 7. CDR3 coding DNA: TGTGCCAGCAGCCCCGAGGACAGGGGAGTCTCCTATAATTCACCCCTCCACTTT. As protein: CASSPEDRGVSYNSPLHF.

The chain joins TRBV18 to TRBJ2-7, with D tentatively TRBD1 (5 bases). CDR1 is KGHSH, CDR2 LQKENI, per germline. The CDR3 runs to 13 residues. V was shortened by 1 base and J by 2 bases, with 6 bases between the two germline ends. The CDR3, as DNA: TGTGCCAGCTCACCACAGGGGACCTACGAGCAGTACTTC. Translating it yields CASSPQGTYEQYF.

The DNA of the CDR3 is TGTGCCATCAGTGAGTCGAGCGAAAAACTGTTTTTT. Its translation: CAISESSEKLFF. The V and J genes are TRBV10-3 and TRBJ1-4; D is uncertain. V was shortened by 0 bases and J by 8 bases, with 4 bases between the two germline ends. CDR1 and CDR2 (germline): ENHRY, SYGVKD. The CDR3 totals 12 residues.

The chain employs TRBV5-4 and TRBJ2-1, with D perhaps TRBD2 (5 bases). Germline V gives CDR1 SGHNT, CDR2 YYREEE (reference sequence). The CDR3 consists of 15 residues. The V end was cut by 0 bases, the J end by 6 bases, with 13 bases between. CDR3 in DNA: TGTGCCAGCAGCTTGGTTTCAACCCGGGGCAATGAGCAGTTCTTC. Protein product: CASSLVSTRGNEQFF.

The chain has TRBV6-1 and TRBJ1-5; D not certain. Germline CDR1 reads MNHNS; CDR2 reads SASEGT. Trimming shortened V by 2 bases and J by 7 bases, and 18 bases separated the two germline ends. The CDR3 consists of 16 residues. CDR3 residues: CASSENYGAGWQPQHF. DNA for the CDR3: TGTGCCAGCAGTGAAAATTACGGTGCGGGTTGGCAGCCCCAGCATTTT.

The rearrangement uses TRBV19 and TRBJ1-1, with 7 nucleotides matching TRBD1. V gave up 5 bases and J gave up 4 bases; unmatched junction bases: 16. The V gene's germline CDR1 is LNHDA and CDR2 SQIVND (reference sequence). The CDR3 totals 17 residues. The CDR3 loop is CASSSHRAGAGGTEAFF. The CDR3 coding sequence is TGTGCCAGTAGTTCTCATAGGGCCGGGGCAGGGGGCACTGAAGCTTTCTTT.

This clone turned up a few times. The chain uses TRBV5-1 and TRBJ1-4; D is ambiguous. Germline values: CDR1 SGHRS, CDR2 YFSETQ. V was trimmed by 4 bases and J by 8 bases, leaving 12 bases between them. The CDR3 has 13 residues. For the CDR3, the DNA is TGCGCCAGCAGCCTGGGAGTCGGGGAAAAACTGTTTTTT. Amino acid sequence: CASSLGVGEKLFF. The whole variable domain, filled in from reference TRBV5-1 and TRBJ1-4, reads KAGVTQTPRYLIKTRGQQVTLSCSPISGHRSVSWYQQTPGQGLQFLFEYFSETQRNKGNFPGRFSGRQFSNSRSEMNVSTLELGDSALYLCASSLGVGEKLFFGSGTQLSVL.

The V call is TRBV6-6, the J call TRBJ2-3, with D possibly TRBD1 on 6 matching bases. Germline CDR1 and CDR2: MNHNY and SVGAGI (reference sequence). The V gene lost 2 bases and the J gene lost 1 base, with 10 bases spanning the gap. The CDR3 length is 15 residues. CDR3 region: CASSYGAGGTDTQYF. The CDR3 nucleotides read TGTGCCAGCAGTTACGGGGCAGGGGGCACAGATACGCAGTATTTT.

This chain links TRBV11-2 with TRBJ2-5, with D maybe TRBD1 (7 bases). The germline CDR1 and CDR2 sequences are SGHAT and FQNNGV. The CDR3 loop spans 14 amino acids. Trimming took off 1 base at V and 11 bases at J, with 17 bases between the two ends. The CDR3 DNA reads TGTGCCAGCAGCTTAGGAGGAGGGGGCAAATCTCAGTACTTC. Translated: CASSLGGGGKSQYF. Full variable domain (outside the CDR3, taken from reference TRBV11-2 and TRBJ2-5): EAGVAQSPRYKIIEKRQSVAFWCNPISGHATLYWYQQILGQGPKLLIQFQNNGVVDDSQLPKDRFSAERLKGVDSTLKIQPAKLEDSAVYLCASSLGGGGKSQYFGPGTRLLVL.

The genes are TRBV28 and TRBJ2-3, with 9 bases matching TRBD2. The CDR3 covers 16 residues. Per the germline V gene, CDR1 is MDHEN and CDR2 is SYDVKM. Trimming took 4 bases from V and 2 from J; bases not matched to a gene: 7. CDR3 coding DNA: TGTGCCAGCAGTTCTTTAGCGGGGGTGTACACAGATACGCAGTATTTT. It specifies CASSSLAGVYTDTQYF.

The chain has TRBV7-8 and TRBJ2-5, with TRBD1 matching over 7 bases. The length of the CDR3 is 15 residues. Germline CDR1 SGHVS, CDR2 FQNEAQ. With V trimmed by 3 bases and J by 2 bases, 6 bases remained unmatched. The CDR3 DNA reads TGTGCCAGCAGCTTTCGGGACAGCCAGCAAGAGACCCAGTACTTC. Residues: CASSFRDSQQETQYF.

V usage is TRBV27 and J usage is TRBJ2-5; possibly TRBD1 for D (6 bases). The DNA end favors TRBJ2-7, so the J call may be wrong. Germline assignment: CDR1 MNHEY and CDR2 SMNVEV (reference sequence). This CDR3 region has 14 residues. The CDR3 sequence is CASSSPGHSYEQYF. The DNA for the CDR3 is TGTGCCAGCAGTTCCCCGGGACATTCCTACGAGCAGTACTTC.

The chain has TRBV2 and TRBJ1-4; D gene uncertain. The ends were cut back, 8 bases at V and 0 bases at J, with 7 bases in the middle. Germline V CDR1 and CDR2: SNHLY, FYNNEI. This CDR3 is 13 amino acids long. The CDR3 DNA follows: TGTGCCAGCGTTCTTGCAACTAATGAAAAACTGTTTTTT. Translating gives CASVLATNEKLFF.

This clone was found a few times. The chain combines TRBV6-5 with TRBJ2-4; D may be TRBD1 (6 bases). V shed 6 bases and J shed 5 bases, with 11 bases lying between them. The CDR3 runs 13 residues. The germline CDR1 and CDR2 sequences are MNHEY and SVGAGI. CDR3 sequence reads: CASSTGTQNIQYF. CDR3 coding DNA: TGTGCCAGCAGCACAGGGACCCAAAACATTCAGTACTTC.

The genes are TRBV5-1 and TRBJ1-1; tentatively, D is TRBD1 (5 bases). The V end lost 4 bases, the J end lost 1 base, and 14 bases lay between the germline ends. Germline values: CDR1 SGHRS, CDR2 YFSETQ. This CDR3 has 15 amino acids. CDR3 DNA: TGCGCCAGCAGCCCGAGGCAGGGCGAGAACACTGAAGCTTTCTTT. This codes for CASSPRQGENTEAFF. The entire variable domain, with the rest obtained from reference TRBV5-1 and TRBJ1-1, is as follows: KAGVTQTPRYLIKTRGQQVTLSCSPISGHRSVSWYQQTPGQGLQFLFEYFSETQRNKGNFPGRFSGRQFSNSRSEMNVSTLELGDSALYLCASSPRQGENTEAFFGQGTRLTVV.

This clone was seen only once. This chain joins TRBV7-8 and TRBJ1-6, with D tentatively TRBD1 (5 bases). V was clipped by 6 bases and J by 8 bases, with 17 bases between them. The CDR3 consists of 15 residues. The germline V gene encodes CDR1 SGHVS and CDR2 FQNEAQ. Written as DNA, the CDR3 is TGTGCCAGCAGGCCGACCGGGACTTTGGATTCACCCCTCCACTTT. Its translation is CASRPTGTLDSPLHF.

The chain joins TRBV4-1 to TRBJ1-1; D ambiguous. Germline V gives CDR1 MGHRA, CDR2 YSYEKL. This CDR3 is 15 amino acids long. V was trimmed by 3 bases and J by 5 bases, leaving 16 bases between them. The DNA of the CDR3 is TGCGCCAGCAGCCACCCAGATCGGTCCGGGACTGAAGCTTTCTTT. This translates into CASSHPDRSGTEAFF.

V gene TRBV27 combines with J gene TRBJ2-7; TRBD1 agrees at 8 bases. Germline values: CDR1 MNHEY, CDR2 SMNVEV (reference sequence). This CDR3 is 16 amino acids long. J was trimmed by 0 bases and V by 3 bases; bases with no gene match: 7. The DNA for the CDR3 is TGTGCCAGCAGTTTTCTTGGGACAGGCTCCTCCTACGAGCAGTACTTC. This codes for CASSFLGTGSSYEQYF.

This clone was observed a single time. V and J are TRBV11-3 and TRBJ2-3, with 7 bases lining up with TRBD2. Germline CDR1 is SGHNT and CDR2 is YENEEA. Unmatched junction bases numbered 5, after V lost 5 bases and J lost 0 bases. The CDR3 totals 15 residues. CDR3: CASSIRGGSTDTQYF. Written as DNA, the CDR3 is TGTGCCAGCAGCATTCGCGGGGGAAGCACAGATACGCAGTATTTT.

CDR3 sequence (DNA): TGTGCCAGCAGCTTGGTCCTAGCGGGGGAGAAAGAGACCCAGTACTTC. Its protein product is CASSLVLAGEKETQYF. V is TRBV5-6 and J is TRBJ2-5; 10 nucleotides match TRBD2. The CDR3 loop spans 16 amino acids. Trimming removed 0 bases from V and 3 bases from J; junction bases left unmatched: 5. CDR1 SGHDT and CDR2 YYEEEE come from the germline V gene.

This chain uses TRBV28 with TRBJ1-2; D gene ambiguous. The CDR3 loop spans 12 amino acids. V lost 1 base and J lost 7, with 7 bases in between. Germline CDR1 reads MDHEN; CDR2 reads SYDVKM. The CDR3 here is CASSLFFSGYTF. CDR3 bases: TGTGCCAGCAGTTTATTTTTCAGTGGCTACACCTTC.

This chain links TRBV5-1 with TRBJ1-3, with 7 bases aligning to TRBD1. This CDR3 contains 14 residues. CDR1 and CDR2 from the germline V gene are SGHRS and YFSETQ. V was pared by 6 bases and J by 2 bases, with 5 bases of the junction left unmatched. DNA of the CDR3: TGCGCCAGCATGGAGGGGGCCACTGGAAACACCATATATTTT. It encodes CASMEGATGNTIYF. Filled out from reference TRBV5-1 and TRBJ1-3, the complete variable domain reads KAGVTQTPRYLIKTRGQQVTLSCSPISGHRSVSWYQQTPGQGLQFLFEYFSETQRNKGNFPGRFSGRQFSNSRSEMNVSTLELGDSALYLCASMEGATGNTIYFGEGSWLTVV.